These 30 T cell receptor beta chains were sequenced from one sample in a study of cytomegalovirus exposure and HLA in healthy donors. PCR was performed using 60 Vbeta and 13 Jbeta primers. The method was immunoSEQ multiplex PCR; TCRdb's version includes in-frame clones alone and lacks a portion of them. Among approximately 140,000 clones, about 80% were seen once, and the ten largest hold approximately 2.3%. Sample: PBMCs. The receptors were sampled from a man aged 25 to 45 in good health and CMV-seronegative.

V and J are TRBV4-1 and TRBJ1-2, with TRBD1 matching 8 bases. V was pared by 1 base and J by 1 base, with 8 bases of the junction left unmatched. The germline V gene has CDR1 MGHRA and CDR2 YSYEKL. CDR3 length equals 17 residues. This CDR3 is CASSQGPGQGLNYGYTF. CDR3 nucleotides: TGCGCCAGCAGCCAAGGACCCGGACAGGGACTTAACTATGGCTACACCTTC.

The chain links TRBV6-5 to TRBJ1-1; 7 bases line up with TRBD1. Germline CDR1 and CDR2: MNHEY and SVGAGI. Losses at the gene ends were 0 bases for V and 9 bases for J; bases not matched to a gene: 1. The CDR3 is made up of 12 amino acids. The CDR3 coding sequence is TGTGCCAGCAGTTACTCGACAGGGAAAGCTTTCTTT. Amino acids: CASSYSTGKAFF.

This chain links TRBV11-2 with TRBJ2-5; 15 bases fit TRBD2. V was pared by 3 bases and J by 4 bases, with 6 bases of the junction left unmatched. This CDR3 has 17 residues. Germline values: CDR1 SGHAT, CDR2 FQNNGV. In DNA form, the CDR3 reads TGTGCCAGCAGCTTTGGACTAGCGGGGGGGCGACCAGAGACCCAGTACTTC. This encodes CASSFGLAGGRPETQYF.

The chain employs TRBV2 and TRBJ2-1; 8 nucleotides line up with TRBD1. The CDR3 runs 15 residues. Trimming took 3 bases from V and 6 from J; bases not matched to a gene: 7. Germline lookup yields CDR1 SNHLY and CDR2 FYNNEI. The CDR3 region is CASSEQGAQSNEQFF. The CDR3 coding sequence is TGTGCCAGCAGTGAGCAGGGGGCCCAAAGCAATGAGCAGTTCTTC.

CDR3 DNA sequence: TGTGCCAGCAGCTTAGGTCCAGGTTCAAGCACAGATACGCAGTATTTT. Protein: CASSLGPGSSTDTQYF. V usage is TRBV7-9 and J usage is TRBJ2-3; D not certain. V lost 1 base and J 0 bases, leaving 11 bases between the germline ends. The CDR3 has 16 amino acids. CDR1 and CDR2 from the germline V gene are SEHNR and FQNEAQ (reference sequence).

The V and J genes are TRBV5-6 and TRBJ2-1; 7 nucleotides match TRBD2. With 4 bases clipped from V and 7 bases from J, the junction kept 14 bases outside the gene matches. The CDR3 runs to 16 residues. Per the germline V gene, CDR1 is SGHDT and CDR2 is YYEEEE. As DNA, the CDR3 is TGTGCCAGCAGCCCAGCAACGGCTCTGGGGGGGAATGAGCAGTTCTTC. It is translated as CASSPATALGGNEQFF.

This clone was seen ten or more times. J is TRBJ1-1 and V is TRBV5-1; 9 nucleotides agree with TRBD1. The CDR3 consists of 15 residues. CDR1 and CDR2 from the germline V gene are SGHRS and YFSETQ. The junction had 9 bases not matched to a gene; V was cut back by 5 bases and J by 4 bases. This CDR3 reads CASRYVDRGVTEAFF. Here the CDR3 DNA reads TGCGCCAGCAGATATGTGGACAGGGGAGTCACTGAAGCTTTCTTT.

To note about this clone: Other DNA sequences in the sample encode the same CDR3. V is TRBV6-1 and J is TRBJ1-2, with 8 positions matching TRBD1. V was pared by 5 bases and J by 0 bases, with 2 bases of the junction left unmatched. The CDR3 sequence is 14 residues long. Germline V gives CDR1 MNHNS, CDR2 SASEGT. The CDR3 DNA follows: TGTGCCAGCAGTACAGGGGGAGCTAACTATGGCTACACCTTC. Translating it yields CASSTGGANYGYTF.

Remarks on this clone: One junction end disagrees with the germline gene, perhaps due to a read error. The V gene is TRBV7-8, the J gene TRBJ1-2; TRBD1 might be the D (5 bases). CDR3 length equals 14 residues. Germline CDR1 reads SGHVS; CDR2 reads FQNEAQ. CDR3 residues: CASSLYRDFYGYPF. The CDR3 bases are TGTGCCAGCAGCTTATACCGGGACTTCTATGGCTACCCCTTC.

This clone was counted a few times. The V and J genes are TRBV5-5 and TRBJ2-1; TRBD1 matches 7 bases. The germline V gene has CDR1 SGHKS and CDR2 YYEKEE (reference sequence). With 3 bases clipped from V and 6 bases from J, the junction kept 12 bases outside the gene matches. The CDR3 loop spans 16 amino acids. The CDR3 region is CASSYSDRQGPNEQFF. For the CDR3, the DNA is TGTGCCAGCAGCTACAGCGATCGACAGGGCCCCAATGAGCAGTTCTTC.

This chain links TRBV6-1 with TRBJ2-2, with 10 bases aligning to TRBD2. This CDR3 region has 17 residues. Germline-derived CDR1 and CDR2 are MNHNS and SASEGT. Unmatched junction bases numbered 4, after V lost 0 bases and J lost 3 bases. CDR3 region: CASSEAALAGYTGELFF. In DNA, the CDR3 is TGTGCCAGCAGTGAAGCGGCACTAGCGGGGTACACCGGGGAGCTGTTTTTT.

This CDR3 reads CASGLVLVGRVNTEAFF. The CDR3 region has the DNA TGTGCTAGTGGTTTGGTACTCGTGGGCAGGGTGAACACTGAAGCTTTCTTT. This chain connects TRBV12-5 to TRBJ1-1, with a tentative D call TRBD1 (5 bases). The CDR3 totals 17 residues. Trimming shortened V by 0 bases and J by 0 bases, and 14 bases separated the two germline ends. Germline-derived CDR1 and CDR2 are LGHNT and FRNRAP.

This chain joins TRBV5-8 and TRBJ2-2, with 7 bases lining up with TRBD1. V shed 4 bases and J 3 bases; nucleotides not matched to a gene: 3. Germline CDR1 reads SGHTS; CDR2 reads YDEGEE. The CDR3 runs to 14 residues. The DNA of the CDR3 is TGTGCCAGCAGCCCACAGGGGTACACCGGGGAGCTGTTTTTT. Encoded protein: CASSPQGYTGELFF.

The V and J genes are TRBV28 and TRBJ2-1; 15 nucleotides match TRBD2. The CDR3 is 15 residues long. The V gene end was trimmed by 5 bases and the J gene end by 10 bases; junction bases not matched to a gene: 6. CDR1 and CDR2 (germline): MDHEN, SYDVKM. As DNA, the CDR3 is TGTGCCAGCAGTGCCGGGACTAGCGGGAGGCGGGAGCAGTTCTTC. Amino acid sequence: CASSAGTSGRREQFF.

The J gene is TRBJ2-7, the V gene TRBV6-5; 8 bases map to TRBD1. V trimming: 4 bases; J trimming: 2 bases; junction bases outside the gene matches: 4. There are 14 residues in the CDR3. Germline V CDR1 and CDR2: MNHEY, SVGAGI. The CDR3 here is CASSSATGAYEQYF. CDR3 DNA: TGTGCCAGCAGTTCCGCGACAGGGGCCTACGAGCAGTACTTC.

The CDR3 sequence: CASSQEGTGYGYTF. As DNA, the CDR3 is TGCGCCAGCAGCCAAGAGGGGACAGGCTATGGCTACACCTTC. The rearrangement joins TRBV4-1 to TRBJ1-2; 8 bases are a match to TRBD1. The CDR3 length is 14 residues. Germline CDR1 MGHRA, CDR2 YSYEKL. Trimming took 0 bases from V and 4 from J; bases not matched to a gene: 1.

This chain links TRBV2 with TRBJ2-7; tentatively, D is TRBD1 (5 bases). Germline CDR1 and CDR2: SNHLY and FYNNEI. This CDR3 is 13 amino acids long. The ends were cut back, 6 bases at V and 2 bases at J, with 11 bases in the middle. The CDR3 DNA sequence: TGTGCCAGCAGCCCGACAGTTGCCTACGAGCAGTACTTC. It codes for CASSPTVAYEQYF.

This clone was recorded once. The rearrangement uses TRBV28 and TRBJ1-4; no reliable D call. Germline V gene data show CDR1 as MDHEN and CDR2 as SYDVKM. This CDR3 region has 14 residues. Between the trimmed V and J ends, which lost 6 bases and 8 bases, there was a span of 16 bases. This CDR3 reads CASSSRTSREKLFF. CDR3 nucleotides: TGTGCCAGCAGCTCGCGGACTTCGAGGGAAAAACTGTTTTTT.

The V call is TRBV5-1, the J call TRBJ2-2; 9 bases align to TRBD1. This CDR3 spans 15 amino acids. The germline V gene encodes CDR1 SGHRS and CDR2 YFSETQ. V shed 4 bases and J 5 bases; nucleotides not matched to a gene: 6. DNA for the CDR3: TGCGCCAGCAGCCCTAGGACAGGGGAAACCGGGGAGCTGTTTTTT. This sequence encodes CASSPRTGETGELFF.

The chain links TRBV4-1 to TRBJ2-7; 14 positions match TRBD2. This CDR3 spans 17 amino acids. Germline CDR1 and CDR2: MGHRA and YSYEKL. Unmatched junction bases numbered 10, after V lost 4 bases and J lost 5 bases. The CDR3 spells CASSREGLAGVEDEQYF. In DNA form, the CDR3 reads TGCGCCAGCAGCCGAGAGGGACTAGCGGGGGTAGAAGACGAGCAGTACTTC.

The V gene is TRBV5-6, the J gene TRBJ2-3; D gene unclear. Per germline, CDR1 SGHDT and CDR2 YYEEEE. The CDR3 covers 12 residues. Trimming removed 3 bases at V and 1 base at J, with 3 bases between. CDR3 DNA: TGTGCCAGCAGCTCTGGCACAGATACGCAGTATTTT. Residues: CASSSGTDTQYF.

The J gene is TRBJ1-2, the V gene TRBV6-5, with D possibly TRBD1 on 5 matching bases. Germline V lookup: CDR1 MNHEY, CDR2 SVGAGI. There are 14 residues in the CDR3. The V and J ends lost 2 bases and 5 bases respectively, with 12 bases between them. CDR3 protein: CASSYQGREYGYTF. The CDR3 region has the DNA TGTGCCAGCAGTTACCAGGGACGGGAGTATGGCTACACCTTC.

The chain is built from TRBV5-6 and TRBJ2-3; 13 nucleotides agree with TRBD2. This CDR3 contains 18 residues. From germline, CDR1 is SGHDT and CDR2 YYEEEE. V lost 2 bases to trimming and J lost 2 bases; unmatched junction nucleotides: 8. In DNA form, the CDR3 reads TGTGCCAGCAGCTTTGGTTCGACTAGCGGGGGGTCCACAGATACGCAGTATTTT. It codes for CASSFGSTSGGSTDTQYF.

This chain links TRBV5-5 with TRBJ2-5, with 7 bases fitting TRBD2. This CDR3 has 13 residues. Germline lookup yields CDR1 SGHKS and CDR2 YYEKEE (reference sequence). V was pared by 0 bases and J by 7 bases, with 3 bases of the junction left unmatched. The CDR3 DNA is TGTGCCAGCAGCTTGGAATGGGGGGGGACCCAGTACTTC. Protein: CASSLEWGGTQYF.

This chain connects TRBV28 to TRBJ2-3; TRBD2 might be the D (5 bases). Trimming removed 6 bases from V and 1 base from J, with 14 bases in between. Germline V CDR1 and CDR2: MDHEN, SYDVKM. The CDR3 consists of 15 residues. In DNA, the CDR3 is TGTGCCAGCAGCCGGGGATCCTCTGGCACAGATACGCAGTATTTT. It specifies CASSRGSSGTDTQYF.

This chain connects TRBV5-1 to TRBJ2-3; D is possibly TRBD1 (6 bases). Germline CDR1 SGHRS, CDR2 YFSETQ. The germline V and J ends were trimmed by 3 bases and 4 bases, with 9 bases remaining between them. The CDR3 runs to 13 residues. The CDR3 nucleotides are TGCGCCAGCAGCTCGGGACACCCAGATACGCAGTATTTT. This encodes CASSSGHPDTQYF.

The chain couples TRBV6-5 to TRBJ1-2, with a tentative D call TRBD1 (6 bases). Germline V gene sequence: CDR1 MNHEY, CDR2 SVGAGI. Trimming cost V 6 bases and J 5 bases, with 16 bases left between them. CDR3 length: 14 residues. The CDR3, as DNA: TGTGCCAGCAGCTCGGGGAGGGGGTTTTATGGCTACACCTTC. It specifies CASSSGRGFYGYTF.

A few counts support this clone. The rearrangement links TRBV7-9 to TRBJ2-2; TRBD1 is a possible D gene (5 bases). Between the trimmed V and J ends, which lost 6 bases and 2 bases, there was a span of 10 bases. The CDR3 runs to 14 residues. Germline values: CDR1 SEHNR, CDR2 FQNEAQ (reference sequence). The CDR3 spells CASRPDSNTGELFF. CDR3 nucleotides: TGTGCCAGCAGACCTGACAGCAACACCGGGGAGCTGTTTTTT.

The chain employs TRBV4-1 and TRBJ1-1; the D gene is possibly TRBD1 (5 bases). The CDR3 loop spans 16 amino acids. V lost 3 bases and J 6 bases, leaving 20 bases between the germline ends. CDR1 and CDR2 (germline): MGHRA, YSYEKL. Here the CDR3 reads CASSHVHGGQGAEAFF. The CDR3 nucleotides read TGCGCCAGCAGCCACGTCCACGGGGGTCAGGGTGCTGAAGCTTTCTTT.

V and J are TRBV18 and TRBJ1-1, with D possibly matching TRBD1 (5 bases). The V gene's germline CDR1 is KGHSH and CDR2 LQKENI. The CDR3 sequence is 13 residues long. V shed 3 bases and J shed 5 bases, with 10 bases lying between them. CDR3 sequence reads: CASSPRGDTEAFF. The DNA of the CDR3 is TGTGCCAGCTCACCCCGGGGGGATACTGAAGCTTTCTTT.